The next 7 T cell receptor beta chains were all read from a single sample in a study of cytomegalovirus exposure and HLA in healthy donors. Primers: 60 Vbeta forward and 13 Jbeta reverse. The method was immunoSEQ multiplex PCR; TCRdb's version includes in-frame clones alone and lacks a portion of them. The table has some 120,000 clones, 65% seen once. The specimen sequenced was PBMCs. These receptors were obtained from a middle-aged woman in good health and CMV-seropositive.

V usage is TRBV6-5 and J usage is TRBJ2-3; the D is unclear. Looked up from germline, CDR1 is MNHEY and CDR2 is SVGAGI. V was trimmed by 2 bases and J by 2 bases, leaving 5 bases between them. There are 13 residues in the CDR3. Written as DNA, the CDR3 is TGTGCCAGCAGTTACGCGGCCACAGATACGCAGTATTTT. Protein sequence: CASSYAATDTQYF.

The chain is built from TRBV5-1 and TRBJ1-1; D call uncertain. V shed 4 bases and J shed 0 bases, with 13 bases lying between them. The CDR3 is made up of 15 amino acids. In germline, CDR1 is SGHRS, CDR2 YFSETQ. The CDR3 region is CASSPSRNLNTEAFF. CDR3 bases: TGCGCCAGCAGCCCCAGCAGGAACTTGAACACTGAAGCTTTCTTT.

The chain has TRBV5-1 and TRBJ2-1; D is possibly TRBD2 (6 bases). CDR1 is SGHRS, CDR2 YFSETQ, per germline. The V end was cut by 5 bases, the J end by 4 bases, with 13 bases between. The length of the CDR3 is 14 residues. Here the CDR3 reads CASSRLAEYNEQFF. CDR3 nucleotide sequence: TGCGCCAGCAGTAGGTTAGCGGAATACAATGAGCAGTTCTTC. The variable domain in full, completed from reference TRBV5-1 and TRBJ2-1, reads KAGVTQTPRYLIKTRGQQVTLSCSPISGHRSVSWYQQTPGQGLQFLFEYFSETQRNKGNFPGRFSGRQFSNSRSEMNVSTLELGDSALYLCASSRLAEYNEQFFGPGTRLTVL.

This sequence joins TRBV19 and TRBJ2-6; TRBD1 is a possible D gene (6 bases). The germline V and J ends were trimmed by 7 bases and 4 bases, with 14 bases remaining between them. The CDR3 sequence is 15 residues long. CDR1 LNHDA and CDR2 SQIVND come from the germline V gene (reference sequence). This chain's CDR3 is CASTLRGSGANVLTF. The CDR3 region has the DNA TGTGCCAGTACCCTGAGGGGGTCCGGGGCCAACGTCCTGACTTTC.

A few counts support this clone. The rearrangement joins TRBV6-6 to TRBJ2-3, with D possibly TRBD1 on 6 matching bases. In germline, CDR1 is MNHNY, CDR2 SVGAGI (reference sequence). The CDR3 loop spans 15 amino acids. The germline V and J ends were trimmed by 6 bases and 2 bases, with 15 bases remaining between them. The CDR3 nucleotides are TGTGCCAGCAGCATCAGGGGCCGGCACACAGATACGCAGTATTTT. Its translation is CASSIRGRHTDTQYF.

This chain joins TRBV18 and TRBJ1-2, with D perhaps matching TRBD1 (5 bases). The germline V gene encodes CDR1 KGHSH and CDR2 LQKENI. The V end lost 4 bases, the J end lost 4 bases, and 13 bases lay between the germline ends. The CDR3 spans 14 residues. As DNA, the CDR3 is TGTGCCAGCTCACTCCCAGGGTCGGGCTATGGCTACACCTTC. This sequence encodes CASSLPGSGYGYTF.

The sample holds one count of this clone. One junction end disagrees with the germline gene, perhaps due to a read error. The chain links TRBV6-5 to TRBJ2-7, with 8 bases matching TRBD2. CDR3 length: 14 amino acids. Germline lookup yields CDR1 MNHEY and CDR2 SVGAGI. As DNA, the CDR3 is TGTGCCAGCAGTTACTCAAGCGGGAGCTACGAGCAGCACTTC. Translating gives CASSYSSGSYEQHF.